The 20 T cell receptor beta chains presented below share a single source sample, sequenced in a study of cytomegalovirus exposure and HLA in healthy donors. The PCR was carried out with 60 Vbeta primers and 13 Jbeta primers. TCRdb keeps only in-frame clones here, not all; method: immunoSEQ multiplex PCR. The table has some 150,000 clones, about four fifths seen once. Specimen: PBMCs. The receptors come from a man between 18 and 29 years old in good health and CMV-seronegative.

This chain connects TRBV5-1 to TRBJ1-1, with D hard to call. Germline-derived CDR1 and CDR2 are SGHRS and YFSETQ. CDR3 length equals 15 residues. Trimming cost V 2 bases and J 0 bases, with 11 bases left between them. CDR3 in amino acids: CASSFRWEMNTEAFF. CDR3 nucleotides: TGCGCCAGCAGCTTCAGGTGGGAGATGAACACTGAAGCTTTCTTT. Looking up the rest from reference TRBV5-1 and TRBJ1-1 gives the full variable domain: KAGVTQTPRYLIKTRGQQVTLSCSPISGHRSVSWYQQTPGQGLQFLFEYFSETQRNKGNFPGRFSGRQFSNSRSEMNVSTLELGDSALYLCASSFRWEMNTEAFFGQGTRLTVV.

This clone was seen only a few times. This chain connects TRBV4-2 to TRBJ2-6; a possible D gene is TRBD1 (7 bases). The germline V gene encodes CDR1 LGHNA and CDR2 YNFKEQ. V was shortened by 3 bases and J by 1 base, with 13 bases between the two germline ends. The CDR3 runs to 17 residues. The CDR3 DNA sequence: TGTGCCAGCAGCCAGAGCAGGGGGGCATCTGGGGCCAACGTCCTGACTTTC. This sequence encodes CASSQSRGASGANVLTF.

The V and J genes are TRBV7-9 and TRBJ1-2, with D possibly TRBD1 on 5 matching bases. Germline assignment: CDR1 SEHNR and CDR2 FQNEAQ (reference sequence). The ends were cut back, 2 bases at V and 6 bases at J, with 19 bases in the middle. The CDR3 consists of 16 residues. Here the CDR3 reads CASSLRGGSVGDGYTF. Here the CDR3 DNA reads TGTGCCAGCAGCTTAAGGGGTGGCAGTGTTGGGGATGGCTACACCTTC.

This chain connects TRBV6-6 to TRBJ1-1, with a possible D match to TRBD1 (5 bases). This CDR3 has 13 residues. The V gene's germline CDR1 is MNHNY and CDR2 SVGAGI (reference sequence). Deletions cut 8 bases from V and 5 bases from J, with 15 bases between. The CDR3 here is CASGAGPGTEAFF. The CDR3 coding sequence is TGTGCCAGCGGGGCGGGGCCGGGGACTGAAGCTTTCTTT.

This chain uses TRBV9 with TRBJ2-3; TRBD1 aligns across 7 bases. Germline CDR1 and CDR2: SGDLS and YYNGEE. After removal of 0 bases from V and 4 bases from J, the junction contained 11 bases not matched to a gene. This CDR3 has 17 residues. The CDR3 nucleotides are TGTGCCAGCAGCGTAGAGGGGTGGGGACAGCCCCCAGATACGCAGTATTTT. It translates to CASSVEGWGQPPDTQYF.

The chain uses TRBV5-1 and TRBJ2-1, with 7 bases matching TRBD1. J was trimmed by 1 base and V by 0 bases; bases with no gene match: 4. Germline V lookup: CDR1 SGHRS, CDR2 YFSETQ. The CDR3 contains 16 residues. The CDR3 bases are TGCGCCAGCAGCTTGGAGGGACAGCCATCCTACAATGAGCAGTTCTTC. Its translation: CASSLEGQPSYNEQFF.

This rearrangement joins TRBV27 to TRBJ2-1; tentatively, D is TRBD1 (6 bases). Germline V lookup: CDR1 MNHEY, CDR2 SMNVEV (reference sequence). V lost 2 bases to trimming and J lost 3 bases, with 11 bases between them. The CDR3 totals 15 residues. The CDR3 DNA sequence: TGTGCCAGCAGTTTAGAGGGGGACAACTACAATGAGCAGTTCTTC. It specifies CASSLEGDNYNEQFF.

The CDR3 sequence is CASSLGQGKDEQYF. In nucleotides, the CDR3 is TGCGCCAGCAGCCTGGGACAGGGTAAGGACGAGCAGTACTTC. The chain recombines TRBV5-1 with TRBJ2-7; the match to TRBD1 covers 9 bases. With 4 bases clipped from V and 5 bases from J, the junction kept 7 bases outside the gene matches. Germline V gives CDR1 SGHRS, CDR2 YFSETQ. The length of the CDR3 is 14 residues.

V usage is TRBV5-1 and J usage is TRBJ2-5; 8 bases match TRBD2. The germline CDR1 and CDR2 sequences are SGHRS and YFSETQ. There are 15 residues in the CDR3. With 2 bases clipped from V and 1 base from J, the junction kept 4 bases outside the gene matches. CDR3 loop: CASSFVGGAQETQYF. DNA for the CDR3: TGCGCCAGCAGCTTCGTCGGGGGGGCCCAAGAGACCCAGTACTTC.

The chain has TRBV6-6 and TRBJ2-1; 10 positions match TRBD1. Germline trimming cut 8 bases from V and 9 bases from J; bases unmatched to any gene: 13. The CDR3 contains 15 residues. Germline-derived CDR1 and CDR2 are MNHNY and SVGAGI (reference sequence). The CDR3 DNA is TGTGCCAGCGGGGGAGGCGGGACAGGGGCGGGTGAGCAGTTCTTC. The encoded protein is CASGGGGTGAGEQFF.

A word on this clone: One junction end disagrees with the germline gene, perhaps due to a read error. The rearrangement joins TRBV6-4 to TRBJ2-4; 8 positions match TRBD1. The germline gives CDR1 MRHNA, CDR2 SNTAGT. This CDR3 has 15 amino acids. The CDR3 region has the DNA TGTGCCAGCAGCGGACAGGGTAGGGCCAAAAACAGTCAGTACTTC. Translation: CASSGQGRAKNSQYF.

The chain has TRBV18 and TRBJ1-4; 7 nucleotides agree with TRBD1. Trimming cost V 3 bases and J 3 bases; bases outside gene matches: 4. Per germline, CDR1 KGHSH and CDR2 LQKENI. The CDR3 loop spans 15 amino acids. The CDR3 is CASSPDRPPNEKLFF. The CDR3 DNA is TGTGCCAGCTCACCGGACAGGCCCCCTAATGAAAAACTGTTTTTT. Supplemented by reference TRBV18 and TRBJ1-4, the full variable domain reads NAGVMQNPRHLVRRRGQEARLRCSPMKGHSHVYWYRQLPEEGLKFMVYLQKENIIDESGMPKERFSAEFPKEGPSILRIQQVVRGDSAAYFCASSPDRPPNEKLFFGSGTQLSVL.

The chain employs TRBV29-1 and TRBJ2-3, with D perhaps matching TRBD1 (6 bases). The CDR3 loop spans 13 amino acids. With 2 bases removed from V and 6 bases from J, the gap between germline ends came to 12 bases. Germline V gives CDR1 SQVTM, CDR2 ANQGSEA. CDR3 sequence: CSVEYRVLDTQYF. CDR3 nucleotide sequence: TGCAGCGTTGAATACAGGGTTTTGGATACGCAGTATTTT.

This clone was seen a few times. This chain connects TRBV7-2 to TRBJ1-6, with D perhaps matching TRBD1 (6 bases). This CDR3 comprises 16 residues. Germline values: CDR1 SGHTA, CDR2 FQGNSA. The V gene lost 4 bases and the J gene lost 1 base, with 11 bases spanning the gap. CDR3 sequence: CASSSGGASYNSPLHF. DNA for the CDR3: TGTGCCAGCAGCTCCGGGGGGGCATCCTATAATTCACCCCTCCACTTT. Complete variable domain (other parts from reference TRBV7-2 and TRBJ1-6): GAGVSQSPSNKVTEKGKDVELRCDPISGHTALYWYRQSLGQGLEFLIYFQGNSAPDKSGLPSDRFSAERTGGSVSTLTIQRTQQEDSAVYLCASSSGGASYNSPLHFGNGTRLTVT.

In the case of this clone: The sample contains more than one DNA sequence encoding this CDR3. The CDR3 sequence is CASSPAGGTGELFF. DNA of the CDR3: TGTGCCAGTAGTCCGGCAGGGGGAACCGGGGAGCTGTTTTTT. The rearrangement joins TRBV19 to TRBJ2-2; TRBD1 matches at 7 bases. The length of the CDR3 is 14 residues. V was pared by 5 bases and J by 5 bases, with 5 bases of the junction left unmatched. Looked up from germline, CDR1 is LNHDA and CDR2 is SQIVND (reference sequence).

Comment on this clone: A read error may account for a junction end that differs from germline. The V call is TRBV4-1, the J call TRBJ2-2; 10 nucleotides line up with TRBD2. Germline CDR1 reads MGHRA; CDR2 reads YSYEKL. This CDR3 is built from 15 residues. The DNA for the CDR3 is TGTGCCAGCACCCTCTTCCTAGCGGGGGCCGGGGAGCTGTTTTTT. It is translated as CASTLFLAGAGELFF.

The CDR3 is CASRADSNEKLFF. The CDR3 nucleotides read TGTGCCAGCAGAGCGGACAGTAATGAAAAACTGTTTTTT. The chain recombines TRBV2 with TRBJ1-4; D is possibly TRBD1 (6 bases). From germline, CDR1 is SNHLY and CDR2 FYNNEI. Between the trimmed V and J ends, which lost 6 bases and 4 bases, there was a span of 9 bases. The CDR3 covers 13 residues.

The chain couples TRBV10-1 to TRBJ1-1; 9 nucleotides agree with TRBD1. Trimming at V came to 7 bases and at J to 4 bases, leaving 7 bases not matched to a gene. The germline gives CDR1 WNHNN, CDR2 SYGVQD (reference sequence). The CDR3 runs to 14 residues. Here the CDR3 DNA reads TGCGCCAGCATACTACAGGGGGCGAGCACTGAAGCTTTCTTT. It codes for CASILQGASTEAFF.

The chain employs TRBV19 and TRBJ1-1; a possible D gene is TRBD1 (6 bases). There are 15 residues in the CDR3. Trimming pared 3 bases from V and 0 bases from J, leaving 11 bases between. Germline V gives CDR1 LNHDA, CDR2 SQIVND (reference sequence). The CDR3 spells CASSIWGRMNTEAFF. The CDR3 DNA sequence: TGTGCCAGTAGTATTTGGGGGCGGATGAACACTGAAGCTTTCTTT.

Comment on this clone: Other nucleotide sequences from this sample produce the same CDR3. V and J are TRBV7-9 and TRBJ1-1; 8 bases fit TRBD1. The CDR3 has 14 amino acids. V dropped 5 bases and J dropped 0; count of bases not matched to a gene: 2. Per the germline V gene, CDR1 is SEHNR and CDR2 is FQNEAQ (reference sequence). Here the CDR3 reads CASSRTGMNTEAFF. DNA of the CDR3: TGTGCCAGCAGCAGGACAGGGATGAACACTGAAGCTTTCTTT.